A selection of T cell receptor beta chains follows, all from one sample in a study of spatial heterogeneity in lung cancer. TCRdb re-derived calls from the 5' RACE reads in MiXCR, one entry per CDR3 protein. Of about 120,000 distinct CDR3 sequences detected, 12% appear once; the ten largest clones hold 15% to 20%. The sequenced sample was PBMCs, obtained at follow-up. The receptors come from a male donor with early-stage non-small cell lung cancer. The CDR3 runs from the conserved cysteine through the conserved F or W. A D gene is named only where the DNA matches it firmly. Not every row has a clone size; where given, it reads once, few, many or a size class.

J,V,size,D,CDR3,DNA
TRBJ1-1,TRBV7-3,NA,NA,CASSLTGQKAFF,TGTGCCAGCAGCTTAACAGGACAGAAAGCTTTCTTT
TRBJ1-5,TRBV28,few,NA,CASSLPRAGNQPQHF,TGTGCCAGCAGTCTCCCTAGGGCAGGAAATCAGCCCCAGCATTTT
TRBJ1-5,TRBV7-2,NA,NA,CASSLWESQPQHF,TGTGCCAGCAGCTTATGGGAAAGTCAGCCCCAGCATTTT
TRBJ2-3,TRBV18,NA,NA,CASSNMRDTQYF,TGTGCCAGCTCTAATATGAGGGATACGCAGTATTTT
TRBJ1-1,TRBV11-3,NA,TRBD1,CASSPRDRRNTEAFF,TGTGCCAGCAGCCCGCGGGACAGACGGAACACTGAAGCTTTCTTT
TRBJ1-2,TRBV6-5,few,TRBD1,CASRTGTGGAGSYGYTF,TGTGCCAGCAGAACCGGGACAGGGGGCGCGGGGTCCTATGGCTACACCTTC
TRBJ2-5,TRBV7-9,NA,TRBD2,CASSPWVAGGQETQYF,TGTGCCAGCAGCCCCTGGGTAGCGGGGGGCCAAGAGACCCAGTACTTC
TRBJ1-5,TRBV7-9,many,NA,CASSLGGQFGQPQHF,TGTGCCAGCAGCTTGGGCGGACAGTTCGGTCAGCCCCAGCATTTT
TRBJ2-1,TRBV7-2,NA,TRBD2,CASSLDLVGGLRNEQFF,TGTGCCAGCAGCTTAGATCTGGTGGGGGGGTTAAGGAATGAGCAGTTCTTC
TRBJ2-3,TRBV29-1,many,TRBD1,CSVRTGPTDTQYF,TGCAGCGTTAGGACAGGCCCCACAGATACGCAGTATTTT
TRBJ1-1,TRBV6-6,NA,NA,CASSATSGDMNTEAFF,TGTGCCAGCAGTGCGACAAGCGGGGACATGAACACTGAAGCTTTCTTT
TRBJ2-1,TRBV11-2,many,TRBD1,CASSIRDRAYNEQFF,TGTGCCAGCAGCATCCGGGACAGGGCCTACAATGAGCAGTTCTTC
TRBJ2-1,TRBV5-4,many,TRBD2,CASSTGGAGGLGEQFF,TGTGCCAGCAGCACTGGCGGTGCGGGGGGGCTGGGTGAGCAGTTCTTC
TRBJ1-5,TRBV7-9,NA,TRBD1,CASSYWTGGSNQPQHF,TGTGCCAGCAGCTATTGGACAGGGGGAAGCAATCAGCCCCAGCATTTT
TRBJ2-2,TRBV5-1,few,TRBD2,CASSLDASRGGRTGELFF,TGCGCCAGCAGCTTGGATGCCTCGCGGGGGGGCCGCACCGGGGAGCTGTTTTTT
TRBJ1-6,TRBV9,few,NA,CASSVDGGRNNSPLHF,TGTGCCAGCAGCGTAGATGGGGGGCGAAATAATTCACCCCTCCACTTT
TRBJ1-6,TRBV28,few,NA,CASSLTDSNSPLHF,TGTGCCAGCAGTCTAACGGACAGTAATTCACCCCTCCACTTT
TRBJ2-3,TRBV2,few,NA,CASAVGDTQYF,TGTGCCAGCGCCGTTGGAGATACGCAGTATTTT
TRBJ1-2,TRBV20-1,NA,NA,CSGRDTEYGYTF,TGCAGTGGTCGGGACACCGAGTATGGCTACACCTTC
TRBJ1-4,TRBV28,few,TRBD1,CASKFSGTATNEKLFF,TGTGCCAGCAAGTTTTCGGGGACAGCCACTAATGAAAAACTGTTTTTT
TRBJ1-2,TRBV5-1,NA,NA,CASSLELQHGYTF,TGCGCCAGCAGCTTGGAGTTACAACATGGCTACACCTTC
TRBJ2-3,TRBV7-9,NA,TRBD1,CASSLLQGAFTQYF,TGTGCCAGCAGCTTATTACAGGGGGCTTTTACGCAGTATTTT
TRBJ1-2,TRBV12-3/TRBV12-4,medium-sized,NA,CASSPMALNYGYTF,TGTGCCAGCAGTCCTATGGCCCTGAACTATGGCTACACCTTC
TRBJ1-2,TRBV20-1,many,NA,CSANSDSTNYGYTF,TGCAGTGCCAACTCTGACAGTACTAACTATGGCTACACCTTC
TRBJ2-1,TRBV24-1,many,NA,CATSASSHEQFF,TGTGCCACCAGTGCCAGTTCCCATGAGCAGTTCTTC
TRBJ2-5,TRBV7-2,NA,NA,CASSSRQTQYF,TGTGCCAGCAGCTCCAGGCAGACCCAGTACTTC
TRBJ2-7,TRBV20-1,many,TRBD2,CSARTPSGGARYEQYF,TGCAGTGCTAGGACCCCTAGCGGGGGAGCCCGCTACGAGCAGTACTTC
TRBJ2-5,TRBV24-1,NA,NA,CATSVPGRETQYF,TGTGCCACCAGTGTCCCAGGGCGAGAGACCCAGTACTTC
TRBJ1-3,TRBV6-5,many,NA,CASSYSAVHYVSGNTIYF,TGTGCCAGCAGTTACAGCGCCGTTCATTACGTCTCTGGAAACACCATATATTTT
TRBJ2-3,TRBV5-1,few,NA,CASSRRGLTDTQYF,TGCGCCAGCAGCCGCAGAGGGCTCACAGATACGCAGTATTTT
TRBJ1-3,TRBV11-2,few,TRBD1,CASSAQGARSGNTIYF,TGTGCCAGCAGCGCACAGGGGGCGCGATCTGGAAACACCATATATTTT
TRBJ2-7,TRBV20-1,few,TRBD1,CSALLDRGTYEQYF,TGCAGTGCTCTATTAGACAGGGGGACCTACGAGCAGTACTTC
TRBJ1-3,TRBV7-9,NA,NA,CASSLAGTSGNTIYF,TGTGCCAGCAGCTTAGCCGGGACCTCTGGAAACACCATATATTTT
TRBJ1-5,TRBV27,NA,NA,CASSSSGAFSNQPQHF,TGTGCCAGCAGTTCCTCCGGAGCCTTCAGCAATCAGCCCCAGCATTTT
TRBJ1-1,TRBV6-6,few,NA,CASSYREMNTEAFF,TGTGCCAGCAGCTACAGGGAGATGAACACTGAAGCTTTCTTT
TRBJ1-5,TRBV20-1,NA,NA,CSARDLNKGMTGSNQPQHF,TGCAGTGCTAGAGATTTAAACAAGGGCATGACAGGTAGCAATCAGCCCCAGCATTTT
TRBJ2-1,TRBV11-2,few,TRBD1,CASSFRGRYNEQFF,TGTGCCAGCAGCTTCAGGGGGCGCTACAATGAGCAGTTCTTC
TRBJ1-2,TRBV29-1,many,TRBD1,CSVGGDRYSMGYTF,TGCAGCGTCGGAGGGGACAGGTATTCTATGGGCTACACCTTC
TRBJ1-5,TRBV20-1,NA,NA,CSARRGRTNQPQHF,TGCAGTGCTAGACGGGGCAGGACAAATCAGCCCCAGCATTTT
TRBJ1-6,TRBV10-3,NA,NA,CATAPNRDDSPLHF,TGTGCCACCGCCCCGAACAGGGATGATTCACCCCTCCACTTT